Below, one TCR beta chain is given with its context. Some clones are missing from TCRdb's copy, which holds only in-frame ones; the method was immunoSEQ multiplex PCR. The sample shows 380,000 or so clones, roughly 90% of them seen only once. The data derive from a study of blood T cell repertoires in COVID-19. The overall study: T cells, B-cell-depleted T cells, or PBMCs supplied cDNA or gDNA.

Per germline, CDR1 ENHRY and CDR2 SYGVKD. Unmatched junction bases numbered 8, after V lost 9 bases and J lost 4 bases. There are 13 residues in the CDR3. V is TRBV10-3 and J is TRBJ1-1, with TRBD1 matching 7 bases. The sequencing input was peripheral blood. This TCR was recovered from a man aged 40-49 years with acute or convalescent COVID-19. For the CDR3, the DNA is TGTGCCATACGTCAGGGGGGCGGCACTGAAGCTTTCTTT. Translation: CAIRQGGGTEAFF.